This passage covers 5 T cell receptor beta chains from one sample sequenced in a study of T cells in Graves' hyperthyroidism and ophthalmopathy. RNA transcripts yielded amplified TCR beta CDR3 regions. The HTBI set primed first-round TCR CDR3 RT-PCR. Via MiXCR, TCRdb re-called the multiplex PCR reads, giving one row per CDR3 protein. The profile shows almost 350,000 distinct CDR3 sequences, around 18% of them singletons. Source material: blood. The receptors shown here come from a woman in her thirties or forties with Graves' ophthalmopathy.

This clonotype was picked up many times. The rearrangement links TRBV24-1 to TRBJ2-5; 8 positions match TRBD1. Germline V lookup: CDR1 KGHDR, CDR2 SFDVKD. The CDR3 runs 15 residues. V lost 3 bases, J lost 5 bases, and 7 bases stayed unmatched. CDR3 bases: TGTGCCACCAGTGATCCTCGACAGGGGAGGGAGACCCAGTACTTC. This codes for CATSDPRQGRETQYF.

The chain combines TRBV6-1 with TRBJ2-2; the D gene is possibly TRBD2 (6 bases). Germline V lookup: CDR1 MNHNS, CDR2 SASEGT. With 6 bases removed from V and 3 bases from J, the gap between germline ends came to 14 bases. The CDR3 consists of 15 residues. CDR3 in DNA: TGTGCCAGCAGAAGGAGGGATCCGTACACCGGGGAGCTGTTTTTT. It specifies CASRRRDPYTGELFF.

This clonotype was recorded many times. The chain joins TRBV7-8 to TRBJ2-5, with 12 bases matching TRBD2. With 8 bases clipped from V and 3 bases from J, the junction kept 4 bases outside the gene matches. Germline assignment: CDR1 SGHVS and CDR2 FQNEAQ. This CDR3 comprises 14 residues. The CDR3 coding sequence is TGTGCCAGCTACCGACTAGCGGGAGAAGAGACCCAGTACTTC. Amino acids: CASYRLAGEETQYF.

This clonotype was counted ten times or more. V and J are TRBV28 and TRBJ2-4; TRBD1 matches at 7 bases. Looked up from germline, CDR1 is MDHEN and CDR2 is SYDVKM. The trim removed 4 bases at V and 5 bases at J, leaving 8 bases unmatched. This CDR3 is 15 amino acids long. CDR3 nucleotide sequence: TGTGCCAGCAGTTCATTCCGGGACAGAGAAAACATTCAGTACTTC. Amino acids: CASSSFRDRENIQYF.

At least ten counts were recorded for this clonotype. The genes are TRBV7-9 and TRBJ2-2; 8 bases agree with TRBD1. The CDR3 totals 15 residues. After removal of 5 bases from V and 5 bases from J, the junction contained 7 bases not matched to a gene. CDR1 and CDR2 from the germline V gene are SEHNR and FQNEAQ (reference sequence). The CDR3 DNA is TGTGCCAGCAGCCACCTGAGGACAGGGACCGGGGAGCTGTTTTTT. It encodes CASSHLRTGTGELFF.